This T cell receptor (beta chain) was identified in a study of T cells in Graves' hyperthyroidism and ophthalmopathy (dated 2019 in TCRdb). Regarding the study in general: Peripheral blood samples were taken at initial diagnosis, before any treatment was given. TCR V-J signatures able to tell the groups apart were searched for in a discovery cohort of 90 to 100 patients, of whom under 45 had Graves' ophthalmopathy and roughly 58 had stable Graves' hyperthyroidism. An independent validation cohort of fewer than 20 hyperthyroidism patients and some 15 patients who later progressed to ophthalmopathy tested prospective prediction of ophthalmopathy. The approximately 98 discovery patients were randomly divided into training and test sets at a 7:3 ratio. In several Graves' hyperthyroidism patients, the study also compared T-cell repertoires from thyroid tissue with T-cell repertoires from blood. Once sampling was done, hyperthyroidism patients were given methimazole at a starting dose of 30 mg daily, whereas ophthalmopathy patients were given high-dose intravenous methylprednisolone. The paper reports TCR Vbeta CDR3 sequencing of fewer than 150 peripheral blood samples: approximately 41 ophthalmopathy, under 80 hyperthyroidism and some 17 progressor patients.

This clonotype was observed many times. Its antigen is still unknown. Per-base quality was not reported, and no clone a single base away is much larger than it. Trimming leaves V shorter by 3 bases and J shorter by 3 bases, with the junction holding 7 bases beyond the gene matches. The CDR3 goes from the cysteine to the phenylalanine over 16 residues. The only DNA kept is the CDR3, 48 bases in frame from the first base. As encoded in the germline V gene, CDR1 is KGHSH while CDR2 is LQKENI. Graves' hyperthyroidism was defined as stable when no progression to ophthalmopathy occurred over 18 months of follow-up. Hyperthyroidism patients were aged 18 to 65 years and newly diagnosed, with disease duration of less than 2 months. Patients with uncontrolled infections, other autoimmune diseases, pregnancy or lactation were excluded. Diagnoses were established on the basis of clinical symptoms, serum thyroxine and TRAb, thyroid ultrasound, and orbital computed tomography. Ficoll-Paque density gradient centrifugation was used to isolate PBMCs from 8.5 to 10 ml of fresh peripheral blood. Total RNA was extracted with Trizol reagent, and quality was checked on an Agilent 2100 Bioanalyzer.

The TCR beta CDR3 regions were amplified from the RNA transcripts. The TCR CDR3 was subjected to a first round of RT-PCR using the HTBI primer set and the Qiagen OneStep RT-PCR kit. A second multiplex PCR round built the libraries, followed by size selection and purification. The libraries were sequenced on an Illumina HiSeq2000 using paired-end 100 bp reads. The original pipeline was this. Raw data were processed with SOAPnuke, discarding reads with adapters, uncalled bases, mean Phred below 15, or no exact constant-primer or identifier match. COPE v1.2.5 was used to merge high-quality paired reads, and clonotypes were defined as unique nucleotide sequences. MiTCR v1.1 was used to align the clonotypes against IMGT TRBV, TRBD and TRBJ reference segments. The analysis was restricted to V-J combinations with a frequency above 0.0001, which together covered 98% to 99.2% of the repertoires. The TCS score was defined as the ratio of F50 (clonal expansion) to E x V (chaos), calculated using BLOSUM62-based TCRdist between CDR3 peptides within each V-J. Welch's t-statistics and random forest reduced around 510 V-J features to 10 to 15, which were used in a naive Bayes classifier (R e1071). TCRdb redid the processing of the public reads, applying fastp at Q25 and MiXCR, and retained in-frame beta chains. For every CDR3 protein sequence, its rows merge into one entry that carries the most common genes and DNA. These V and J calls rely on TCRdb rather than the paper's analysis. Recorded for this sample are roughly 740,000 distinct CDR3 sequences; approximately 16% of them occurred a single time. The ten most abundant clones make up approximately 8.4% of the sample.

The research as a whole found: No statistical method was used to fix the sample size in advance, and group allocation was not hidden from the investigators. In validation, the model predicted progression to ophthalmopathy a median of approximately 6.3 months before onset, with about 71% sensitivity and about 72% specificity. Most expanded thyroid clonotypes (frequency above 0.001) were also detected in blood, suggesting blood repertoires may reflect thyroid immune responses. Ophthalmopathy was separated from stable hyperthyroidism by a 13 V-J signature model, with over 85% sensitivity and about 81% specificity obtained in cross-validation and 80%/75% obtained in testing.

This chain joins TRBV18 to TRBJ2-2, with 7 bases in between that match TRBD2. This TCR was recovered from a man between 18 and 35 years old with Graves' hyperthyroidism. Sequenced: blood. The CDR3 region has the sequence CASSPSSGRDTGELFF. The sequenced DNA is TGTGCCAGCTCACCTTCTAGCGGCCGAGACACCGGGGAGCTGTTTTTT.